The rows below give T cell receptor beta chains drawn from one sample of a study of Ad26.COV2.S vaccination and SARS-CoV-2 variants. TCRdb's copy holds only in-frame clones and misses some; the assay was immunoSEQ multiplex PCR. The sample holds about 410,000 clones, roughly 90% seen once. The sample consisted of peripheral blood, taken in a trial of Ad26.COV2.S vaccine versus placebo. These receptors were obtained from a person between 18 and 59 years old who received the Ad26.COV2.S COVID-19 vaccine or a placebo. Both conserved end residues are part of each CDR3. The order of the fields is V gene, clone size, J gene, D gene, CDR3 protein, CDR3 DNA. A D gene is named only where the DNA matches it firmly. Rows may omit the clone size; those that give it use once, few, many or a size class.

v_gene: TRBV11-2; abundance: .; j_gene: TRBJ2-7; d_gene: .; CDR3aa: CASSLLGGSSYEQYF; CDR3nt: TGTGCCAGCAGCTTATTGGGCGGGTCGTCCTACGAGCAGTACTTC
v_gene: TRBV3-1/TRBV3-2; abundance: .; j_gene: TRBJ1-1; d_gene: .; CDR3aa: CASSQERGPWNTEAFF; CDR3nt: TGTGCCAGCAGCCAGGAGAGGGGTCCTTGGAACACTGAAGCTTTCTTT
v_gene: TRBV28; abundance: .; j_gene: TRBJ1-5; d_gene: .; CDR3aa: CASTLGLTSNQPQHF; CDR3nt: TGTGCCAGCACCTTGGGGTTAACTAGCAATCAGCCCCAGCATTTT
v_gene: TRBV5-6; abundance: .; j_gene: TRBJ2-1; d_gene: TRBD2; CDR3aa: CASSPILTSGTYNEQFF; CDR3nt: TGTGCCAGCAGCCCGATTCTTACTAGCGGAACTTACAATGAGCAGTTCTTC
v_gene: TRBV10-3; abundance: .; j_gene: TRBJ2-7; d_gene: TRBD2; CDR3aa: CAISDGLAGDKHF; CDR3nt: TGTGCCATCAGTGACGGCCTAGCGGGAGATAAACACTTC
v_gene: TRBV5-1; abundance: .; j_gene: TRBJ2-3; d_gene: TRBD2; CDR3aa: CASGGRGDTQYF; CDR3nt: TGCGCCAGCGGAGGGAGGGGAGATACGCAGTATTTT
v_gene: TRBV23-1; abundance: .; j_gene: TRBJ2-6; d_gene: .; CDR3aa: CASSQPGANVLTF; CDR3nt: TGCGCCAGCAGTCAACCTGGGGCCAACGTCCTGACTTTC
v_gene: TRBV30; abundance: .; j_gene: TRBJ2-1; d_gene: .; CDR3aa: CAWSVRSEQFF; CDR3nt: TGTGCCTGGAGTGTACGCAGTGAGCAGTTCTTC
v_gene: TRBV5-4; abundance: .; j_gene: TRBJ2-2; d_gene: .; CDR3aa: CASSTSGPGELFF; CDR3nt: TGTGCCAGCAGCACGAGCGGGCCCGGGGAGCTGTTTTTT
v_gene: TRBV7-3; abundance: .; j_gene: TRBJ2-7; d_gene: TRBD1; CDR3aa: CASSATGGTGEQYF; CDR3nt: TGTGCCAGCAGCGCGACAGGGGGCACGGGTGAGCAGTACTTC
v_gene: TRBV28; abundance: .; j_gene: TRBJ1-2; d_gene: TRBD1; CDR3aa: CASSSGDSNYGYTF; CDR3nt: TGTGCCAGCAGTTCGGGGGACAGTAACTATGGCTACACCTTC
v_gene: TRBV28; abundance: .; j_gene: TRBJ1-2; d_gene: .; CDR3aa: CASRLTGRDGYTF; CDR3nt: TGTGCCAGCAGGCTTACAGGGAGGGATGGCTACACCTTC
v_gene: TRBV4-3; abundance: .; j_gene: TRBJ1-1; d_gene: .; CDR3aa: CASSQEGGEAFF; CDR3nt: TGCGCCAGCAGCCAAGAGGGTGGAGAAGCTTTCTTT
v_gene: TRBV7-3; abundance: .; j_gene: TRBJ1-2; d_gene: TRBD1; CDR3aa: CASSRSTGGVNGYTF; CDR3nt: TGTGCCAGCAGCCGATCGACAGGGGGCGTCAATGGCTACACCTTC
v_gene: TRBV27; abundance: once; j_gene: TRBJ2-7; d_gene: TRBD2; CDR3aa: CASSPRAGVLREQYF; CDR3nt: TGTGCCAGCAGTCCACGAGCGGGAGTACTTCGCGAGCAGTACTTC
v_gene: TRBV7-9; abundance: .; j_gene: TRBJ1-2; d_gene: TRBD1; CDR3aa: CASSRDREAGYTF; CDR3nt: TGTGCCAGCAGCCGTGACAGGGAGGCTGGCTACACCTTC
v_gene: TRBV30; abundance: .; j_gene: TRBJ2-3; d_gene: TRBD2; CDR3aa: CAWSIAGVTQYF; CDR3nt: TGTGCCTGGAGCATAGCGGGAGTTACGCAGTATTTT
v_gene: TRBV12-3/TRBV12-4; abundance: .; j_gene: TRBJ1-6; d_gene: .; CDR3aa: CASSSDSSPLHF; CDR3nt: TGTGCCAGCAGTTCGGACAGTTCACCCCTCCACTTT
v_gene: TRBV28; abundance: once; j_gene: TRBJ2-7; d_gene: .; CDR3aa: CASKPQLTAEQYF; CDR3nt: TGTGCCAGCAAACCGCAACTTACTGCCGAGCAGTACTTC
v_gene: TRBV10-3; abundance: .; j_gene: TRBJ2-7; d_gene: .; CDR3aa: CATLEGTYSYEQYF; CDR3nt: TGTGCCACCCTGGAGGGGACTTATTCCTACGAGCAGTACTTC
v_gene: TRBV5-1; abundance: few; j_gene: TRBJ2-7; d_gene: .; CDR3aa: CASRFGQNPYSSYEQYF; CDR3nt: TGCGCCAGCAGATTCGGACAGAATCCCTACTCCTCTTACGAGCAGTACTTC
v_gene: TRBV28; abundance: .; j_gene: TRBJ2-7; d_gene: .; CDR3aa: CASSLARSEQYF; CDR3nt: TGTGCCAGCAGTTTAGCGCGGAGCGAGCAGTACTTC
v_gene: TRBV7-8; abundance: .; j_gene: TRBJ1-2; d_gene: .; CDR3aa: CASSLDGDYGYTF; CDR3nt: TGTGCCAGCAGCTTAGATGGGGACTATGGCTACACCTTC
v_gene: TRBV27; abundance: .; j_gene: TRBJ2-3; d_gene: TRBD2; CDR3aa: CASSLRTSSTQYF; CDR3nt: TGTGCCAGCAGTTTGAGGACTAGCTCAACGCAGTATTTT
v_gene: TRBV7-9; abundance: .; j_gene: TRBJ2-1; d_gene: TRBD2; CDR3aa: CASSLVGTSGSGAKNEQFF; CDR3nt: TGTGCCAGCAGCTTAGTGGGGACTAGCGGGAGCGGCGCGAAGAATGAGCAGTTCTTC
v_gene: TRBV4-1; abundance: .; j_gene: TRBJ2-7; d_gene: TRBD1; CDR3aa: CASSLGQDGEQYF; CDR3nt: TGCGCCAGCAGCCTTGGACAGGACGGCGAGCAGTACTTC
v_gene: TRBV6-2/TRBV6-3; abundance: .; j_gene: TRBJ1-5; d_gene: .; CDR3aa: CASSDYTNQPQHF; CDR3nt: TGTGCCAGCAGTGATTATACCAATCAGCCCCAGCATTTT
v_gene: TRBV28; abundance: .; j_gene: TRBJ2-3; d_gene: .; CDR3aa: CASRRLRTDTQYF; CDR3nt: TGTGCCAGCAGAAGGTTACGGACAGATACGCAGTATTTT
v_gene: TRBV27; abundance: .; j_gene: TRBJ2-4; d_gene: .; CDR3aa: CASSLSGGKNIQYF; CDR3nt: TGTGCCAGCAGTTTATCAGGGGGGAAAAACATTCAGTACTTC
v_gene: TRBV6-4; abundance: few; j_gene: TRBJ2-3; d_gene: TRBD1; CDR3aa: CASSLGQDTDTQYF; CDR3nt: TGTGCCAGCAGTCTGGGACAGGACACAGATACGCAGTATTTT
v_gene: TRBV4-1; abundance: .; j_gene: TRBJ1-1; d_gene: .; CDR3aa: CASSRNTEAFF; CDR3nt: TGCGCCAGCAGCCGGAACACTGAAGCTTTCTTT
v_gene: TRBV5-8; abundance: .; j_gene: TRBJ2-6; d_gene: .; CDR3aa: CASSPSRTSLGGANVLTF; CDR3nt: TGTGCCAGCAGCCCAAGTCGGACTTCACTGGGGGGGGCCAACGTCCTGACTTTC
v_gene: TRBV4-1; abundance: .; j_gene: TRBJ2-7; d_gene: TRBD1; CDR3aa: CASSQTSRDRVFYEQYF; CDR3nt: TGCGCCAGCAGCCAAACCTCTAGGGACAGGGTGTTCTACGAGCAGTACTTC
v_gene: TRBV9; abundance: .; j_gene: TRBJ1-1; d_gene: .; CDR3aa: CASSVGADTEAFF; CDR3nt: TGTGCCAGCAGCGTAGGTGCGGACACTGAAGCTTTCTTT
v_gene: TRBV9; abundance: .; j_gene: TRBJ2-3; d_gene: TRBD1; CDR3aa: CASSLGQGSDTQYF; CDR3nt: TGTGCCAGCAGCTTGGGACAGGGCTCTGATACGCAGTATTTT
v_gene: TRBV4-3; abundance: .; j_gene: TRBJ1-2; d_gene: .; CDR3aa: CASSPRTVNYGYTF; CDR3nt: TGCGCCAGCAGCCCCAGGACAGTTAACTATGGCTACACCTTC
v_gene: TRBV24-1; abundance: .; j_gene: TRBJ2-7; d_gene: TRBD1; CDR3aa: CATSEPGTGEQYF; CDR3nt: TGTGCCACCAGTGAACCCGGGACAGGCGAGCAGTACTTC
v_gene: TRBV24-1; abundance: once; j_gene: TRBJ2-3; d_gene: TRBD2; CDR3aa: CATSDPGLAGDDTQYF; CDR3nt: TGTGCCACCAGTGATCCGGGACTAGCGGGAGACGATACGCAGTATTTT
v_gene: TRBV19; abundance: .; j_gene: TRBJ2-7; d_gene: .; CDR3aa: CASRRLPTPSYEQYF; CDR3nt: TGTGCCTCGAGGAGGCTTCCTACACCCTCCTACGAGCAGTACTTC
v_gene: TRBV14; abundance: once; j_gene: TRBJ1-4; d_gene: .; CDR3aa: CASSQDETAFIFGEKLFF; CDR3nt: TGTGCCAGCAGCCAAGATGAGACAGCCTTCATTTTTGGTGAAAAACTGTTTTTT
v_gene: TRBV7-2; abundance: .; j_gene: TRBJ2-7; d_gene: .; CDR3aa: CASSAPPRGTYEQYF; CDR3nt: TGTGCCAGCAGCGCCCCCCCGCGCGGGACCTACGAGCAGTACTTC
v_gene: TRBV30; abundance: .; j_gene: TRBJ2-2; d_gene: .; CDR3aa: CAWSRVGGGLFF; CDR3nt: TGTGCCTGGAGTCGAGTGGGTGGGGGGCTGTTTTTT
v_gene: TRBV6-5; abundance: .; j_gene: TRBJ2-7; d_gene: .; CDR3aa: CASSTSGQIYEQYF; CDR3nt: TGTGCCAGCAGTACCTCGGGACAAATTTACGAGCAGTACTTC
v_gene: TRBV11-3; abundance: .; j_gene: TRBJ2-1; d_gene: .; CDR3aa: CASSPTTSSYNEQFF; CDR3nt: TGTGCCAGCAGCCCAACAACAAGCTCCTACAATGAGCAGTTCTTC
v_gene: TRBV6-5; abundance: once; j_gene: TRBJ2-7; d_gene: .; CDR3aa: CASGGAVSYEQYF; CDR3nt: TGTGCCAGCGGAGGAGCAGTTTCCTACGAGCAGTACTTC
v_gene: TRBV30; abundance: .; j_gene: TRBJ2-7; d_gene: TRBD1; CDR3aa: CAWSTYSGQFYEQYF; CDR3nt: TGTGCCTGGAGTACTTACTCGGGACAGTTCTACGAGCAGTACTTC
v_gene: TRBV9; abundance: .; j_gene: TRBJ2-1; d_gene: TRBD2; CDR3aa: CASSVVLAGSNEQFF; CDR3nt: TGTGCCAGCAGCGTAGTACTAGCGGGATCCAATGAGCAGTTCTTC
v_gene: TRBV7-8; abundance: .; j_gene: TRBJ2-3; d_gene: .; CDR3aa: CASSLRIDPSTDTQYF; CDR3nt: TGTGCCAGCAGCTTAAGGATCGACCCGAGCACAGATACGCAGTATTTT
v_gene: TRBV6-5; abundance: .; j_gene: TRBJ1-3; d_gene: TRBD1; CDR3aa: CASSWTGSSGNTIYF; CDR3nt: TGTGCCAGCAGTTGGACAGGAAGCTCTGGAAACACCATATATTTT
v_gene: TRBV5-1; abundance: .; j_gene: TRBJ2-5; d_gene: .; CDR3aa: CASSWRGLVSQETQYF; CDR3nt: TGCGCCAGCAGCTGGCGCGGTTTGGTTTCCCAAGAGACCCAGTACTTC
v_gene: TRBV11-3; abundance: .; j_gene: TRBJ2-6; d_gene: .; CDR3aa: CASSLVTGANVLTF; CDR3nt: TGTGCCAGCAGCTTAGTGACTGGGGCCAACGTCCTGACTTTC
v_gene: TRBV6-2/TRBV6-3; abundance: few; j_gene: TRBJ1-1; d_gene: .; CDR3aa: CASSGRTLNTEAFF; CDR3nt: TGTGCCAGCAGTGGGAGGACCCTGAACACTGAAGCTTTCTTT
v_gene: TRBV12-5; abundance: once; j_gene: TRBJ2-7; d_gene: .; CDR3aa: CASGSDRRSEQYF; CDR3nt: TGTGCTAGTGGTTCAGACAGGAGATCGGAGCAGTACTTC
v_gene: TRBV15; abundance: few; j_gene: TRBJ1-1; d_gene: .; CDR3aa: CATSRDKPDLNTEAFF; CDR3nt: TGTGCCACCAGCAGAGATAAACCAGACCTGAACACTGAAGCTTTCTTT